A selection of T cell receptor beta chains follows, all from one sample in a study of blood T cell repertoires in COVID-19. Assay: immunoSEQ multiplex PCR; the TCRdb copy retains only in-frame clones and omits some. The sample lists around 57,000 clones; 75% to 90% were seen once. Sequences were obtained from peripheral blood. The receptors originated from a woman aged 80 or over with COVID-19, enrolled during active disease. Both conserved end residues are part of each CDR3. D genes are given only for firm matches. Not every row has a clone size; where given, it reads once, few, many or a size class.

j_call,v_call,d_call,clone_size,cdr3_length,cdr3_nt,cdr3_aa
TRBJ1-1,TRBV9,-,-,13,TGTGCCAGCAGCGTACAGGGAAACACTGAAGCTTTCTTT,CASSVQGNTEAFF
TRBJ2-3,TRBV7-2,TRBD2,-,12,TGTGCCAGCAGCGGGGGGGGAGATACGCAGTATTTT,CASSGGGDTQYF
TRBJ2-3,TRBV7-2,-,-,14,TGTGCCAGCAGCAAACGACAGGCTCAGGGTACGCAGTATTTT,CASSKRQAQGTQYF
TRBJ2-1,TRBV18,TRBD1,-,15,TGTGCCAGCTCGCTCTCCTCCCCGACAGGGAATGAGCAGTTCTTC,CASSLSSPTGNEQFF
TRBJ1-5,TRBV13,TRBD1,-,16,TGTGCCAGCAGCTCCTCCAAGGACAGGGAGAATCAGCCCCAGCATTTT,CASSSSKDRENQPQHF
TRBJ2-3,TRBV18,TRBD1,-,18,TGTGCCAGCTCACATTACAACCGCGGGACAGGGGTCACAGATACGCAGTATTTT,CASSHYNRGTGVTDTQYF
TRBJ2-1,TRBV5-1,TRBD2,-,15,TGCGCCAGCAGCTTGGCTAGCGGGCTAAACAATGAGCAGTTCTTC,CASSLASGLNNEQFF
TRBJ1-1,TRBV2,-,-,14,TGTGCCAGCACCATGGGCCTCCTAAAGGCTGAAGCTTTCTTT,CASTMGLLKAEAFF
TRBJ2-3,TRBV29-1,-,-,12,TGCAGCGTTCCGGGCCCCGCGGGTACGCAGTATTTT,CSVPGPAGTQYF
TRBJ1-2,TRBV5-1,TRBD1,once,15,TGCGCCAGCAGCGTAGGGACAGGATCGCACTATGGCTACACCTTC,CASSVGTGSHYGYTF
TRBJ2-1,TRBV29-1,TRBD2,-,17,TGCAGCGTTGATACTAGCGGGCCCGGCAGCTCCTACAATGAGCAGTTCTTC,CSVDTSGPGSSYNEQFF
TRBJ1-5,TRBV25-1,-,-,15,TGTGCCAGCATGAGAGGGGGTGCGGGCAATCAGCCCCAGCATTTT,CASMRGGAGNQPQHF
TRBJ2-5,TRBV5-1,-,-,13,TGCGCCAGCAGTCCCCGCCTAGGAGAGACCCAGTACTTC,CASSPRLGETQYF
TRBJ1-6,TRBV30,TRBD1,-,15,TGTGCCTGGACGGTGACAGGGGTTAGTAATTCACCCCTCCACTTT,CAWTVTGVSNSPLHF
TRBJ1-5,TRBV27,-,-,16,TGTGCCAGCAGTTTATCGGTGCGCAGCGGGGATCAGCCCCAGCATTTT,CASSLSVRSGDQPQHF
TRBJ1-2,TRBV28,TRBD1,once,16,TGTGCCAGCAGTTTATTACTCCCCGGACAGGGATATGGCTACACCTTC,CASSLLLPGQGYGYTF
TRBJ2-5,TRBV2,TRBD2,-,14,TGTGCCAGCAGTTCGACTAGCGGGGCAGAGACCCAGTACTTC,CASSSTSGAETQYF
TRBJ2-5,TRBV29-1,-,-,13,TGCAGCGTTAACAGCGGACTTATGGCGACCCAGTACTTC,CSVNSGLMATQYF
TRBJ1-2,TRBV30,-,few,15,TGTGCCTGGAGTCCCCTTTATGACAGGCCGTATGGCTACACCTTC,CAWSPLYDRPYGYTF
TRBJ2-2,TRBV2,-,-,14,TGTGCCAGCAGTGAACAGGGTTACACCGGGGAGCTGTTTTTT,CASSEQGYTGELFF
TRBJ1-1,TRBV18,-,few,14,TGTGCCAGCTCAGCCCTACCCCCCACAGGGCCAACTTTCTTT,CASSALPPTGPTFF
TRBJ1-4,TRBV5-1,-,-,15,TGCGCCAGCAGCGGTACCAGGGGTCTGGGAGAAAAACTGTTTTTT,CASSGTRGLGEKLFF
TRBJ1-2,TRBV7-9,-,-,12,TGTGCCAGCAGCTTTTGGCAGGAAGGCTACACCTTC,CASSFWQEGYTF
TRBJ1-5,TRBV6-5,-,-,12,TGTGCCAGCAGACAACCGAATCAGCCCCAGCATTTT,CASRQPNQPQHF
TRBJ1-1,TRBV12-3/TRBV12-4,-,-,13,TGTGCCAGCACTACACTACGCCACACTGAAGCTTTCTTT,CASTTLRHTEAFF
TRBJ2-2,TRBV27,TRBD2,-,16,TGTGCCAGCACCCTAGAACTCGGACTAGCGGGGGGCGAGCTGTTTTTT,CASTLELGLAGGELFF
TRBJ1-1,TRBV6-5,TRBD1,-,15,TGTGCCAGCAGTCGAGGGGACAGGGGGAACACTGAAGCTTTCTTT,CASSRGDRGNTEAFF
TRBJ1-6,TRBV6-5,-,-,14,TGTGCCAGCACCTTGGAGGGCTCTAATTCACCCCTCCACTTT,CASTLEGSNSPLHF
TRBJ1-2,TRBV5-6,-,-,16,TGTGCCAGCAGCTTCTGGGGGCAGGGAGATAACTATGGCTACACCTTC,CASSFWGQGDNYGYTF
TRBJ2-3,TRBV27,-,-,15,TGTGCCAGCAGTTTAATTTGGGGGCGCGCAGATACGCAGTATTTT,CASSLIWGRADTQYF
TRBJ2-5,TRBV14,TRBD2,-,16,TGTGCCAGCAGCCACCTTAGCGGGCGACGCCAAGAGACCCAGTACTTC,CASSHLSGRRQETQYF
TRBJ2-3,TRBV13,TRBD2,-,14,TGTGCCAGCAGCTTAACTAGCGGGGGGGGTACGCAGTATTTT,CASSLTSGGGTQYF
TRBJ1-6,TRBV6-5,-,-,13,TGTGCCAGCAGTTACGGGGGACTTTCACCCCTCCACTTT,CASSYGGLSPLHF
TRBJ2-5,TRBV5-6,TRBD2,-,15,TGTGCCAGCAGCAGGAGCGGGGGGGCGGTCGAGACCCAGTACTTC,CASSRSGGAVETQYF
TRBJ1-1,TRBV5-4,-,-,15,TGTGCCAGCAGCCCTAAGCTCGAGATAAACACTGAAGCTTTCTTT,CASSPKLEINTEAFF
TRBJ2-5,TRBV20-1,-,-,16,TGCAGTGCTAGTAGGGGCGGAGGGGGCCGGGGAGAGACCCAGTACTTC,CSASRGGGGRGETQYF
TRBJ1-6,TRBV2,-,once,14,TGTGCCAGCACAGGGAAGGCCTTCAGTTCACCCCTCCACTTT,CASTGKAFSSPLHF
TRBJ2-2,TRBV5-1,-,-,16,TGCGCCAGCAGCTTCTGGGCCGCCACCCACACCGGGGAGCTGTTTTTT,CASSFWAATHTGELFF
TRBJ2-5,TRBV7-2,-,-,16,TGTGCCAGCAGCCCTTACGCTAGAAGGGGGGGAGAGACCCAGTACTTC,CASSPYARRGGETQYF
TRBJ2-1,TRBV3-1/TRBV3-2,TRBD2,-,16,TGTGCCAGCAGCCAAGTGACTAGCGGGGGGCAGAATGAGCAGTTCTTC,CASSQVTSGGQNEQFF
TRBJ1-3,TRBV5-1,TRBD1,-,18,TGCGCCAGCAGCCTTTCCGGGACAGCTAGGGGCTCTGGAAACACCATATATTTT,CASSLSGTARGSGNTIYF
TRBJ2-5,TRBV7-6,TRBD1,-,15,TGTGCCAGCAGCTTAGAGGGGAGACAGGGTCAGACCCAGTACTTC,CASSLEGRQGQTQYF
TRBJ1-2,TRBV14,TRBD1,-,15,TGTGCCAGCAGCCAAGTGGCCGGGACAGCCTATGGCTACACCTTC,CASSQVAGTAYGYTF
TRBJ2-5,TRBV5-1,-,-,13,TGCGCCAGCAGCCCTCGCGTCACCGAGACCCAGTACTTC,CASSPRVTETQYF
TRBJ2-1,TRBV5-1,-,-,15,TGCGCCAGCAGCCCGGACGGGAGCTCCTACAATGAGCAGTTCTTC,CASSPDGSSYNEQFF
TRBJ1-4,TRBV3-1/TRBV3-2,TRBD1,-,15,TGTGCCAGCAGCCAATTTTCGGACAGGGTGGCGGGACTGTTTTTT,CASSQFSDRVAGLFF
TRBJ2-7,TRBV2,-,few,14,TGTGCCAGCAGTGGGGGGACATTTCCCTACGAGCAGTACTTC,CASSGGTFPYEQYF
TRBJ2-1,TRBV19,TRBD2,-,17,TGTGCCAGTAGACTAAACCTAGCGGGGGGCTCCTACAATGAGCAGTTCTTC,CASRLNLAGGSYNEQFF
TRBJ1-2,TRBV7-2,TRBD1,-,15,TGTGCCAGCAGCCCCAGGACAGGTCAATCCTATGGCTACACCTTC,CASSPRTGQSYGYTF
TRBJ1-1,TRBV30,TRBD1,-,14,TGTGCCTGGAGTCGCGACAGGGGGGGCACTGAAGCTTTCTTT,CAWSRDRGGTEAFF
TRBJ1-3,TRBV13,-,-,15,TGTGCCAGCAGCGTGTCCCAGGGTCTGGGAAACACCATATATTTT,CASSVSQGLGNTIYF
TRBJ2-3,TRBV7-2,-,-,14,TGTGCCAGCAGCCACCGGACTCTCACAGATACGCAGTATTTT,CASSHRTLTDTQYF
TRBJ1-4,TRBV30,-,-,14,TGTGCCTGGAGTCCACGGGGGTTGGATGAAAAACTGTTTTTT,CAWSPRGLDEKLFF